This entry lists 7 T cell receptor beta chains sequenced from one sample in a study of blood T cell repertoires in COVID-19. Method: immunoSEQ multiplex PCR; TCRdb's copy keeps in-frame clones and lacks some. Here the sample spans roughly 190,000 clones, about 70% being singletons. Sequencing was carried out using peripheral blood. Receptors originate from a woman aged 50 to 65 with active or convalescent COVID-19.

V gene TRBV6-1 combines with J gene TRBJ1-2; weak D call: TRBD1 (5 bases). The CDR3 loop spans 15 amino acids. Trimming removed 1 base from V and 6 bases from J, with 15 bases in between. The V gene's germline CDR1 is MNHNS and CDR2 SASEGT. The CDR3 reads CASSEDWSRADGYTF. In DNA form, the CDR3 reads TGTGCCAGCAGTGAAGATTGGTCCAGGGCGGATGGCTACACCTTC.

The chain combines TRBV4-3 with TRBJ1-6; 7 positions match TRBD1. This CDR3 comprises 17 residues. The trim removed 0 bases at V and 4 bases at J, leaving 6 bases unmatched. Germline V gene lookup returns CDR1 LGHNA and CDR2 YSLEER. CDR3 residues: CASSQDLRGTYNSPLHF. In DNA form, the CDR3 reads TGCGCCAGCAGCCAAGATCTCAGGGGGACATATAATTCACCCCTCCACTTT.

V and J are TRBV6-2 or TRBV6-3 and TRBJ1-5, with TRBD1 as a possible D gene (6 bases). Germline CDR1 MNHEY, CDR2 SVGEGT. V dropped 6 bases and J dropped 5 bases, with 17 bases sitting between them. CDR3 length equals 15 residues. The CDR3 sequence: CASSRDNGEHQPQHF. CDR3 DNA: TGTGCCAGCAGCCGGGACAATGGGGAGCATCAGCCCCAGCATTTT.

V is TRBV24-1 and J is TRBJ1-6, with 9 bases aligning to TRBD1. The CDR3 has 16 residues. Germline CDR1 is KGHDR and CDR2 is SFDVKD. Germline trimming cut 4 bases from V and 7 bases from J; bases unmatched to any gene: 7. The CDR3 sequence is CATSERAGTGNSPLHF. CDR3 DNA: TGTGCCACCAGTGAGCGTGCAGGGACAGGGAATTCACCCCTCCACTTT.

V and J are TRBV7-2 and TRBJ2-1; D is possibly TRBD2 (5 bases). In germline, CDR1 is SGHTA, CDR2 FQGNSA. This CDR3 is 12 amino acids long. V gave up 1 base and J gave up 13 bases, with 11 bases separating them. CDR3 residues: CASSLEVPGQFF. In DNA, the CDR3 is TGTGCCAGCAGCTTAGAAGTCCCGGGACAGTTCTTC.

This clone was detected once. This sequence joins TRBV7-2 and TRBJ1-2; a weak D match, TRBD1 (5 bases). V was pared by 3 bases and J by 8 bases, with 13 bases between. This CDR3 region has 13 residues. Germline CDR1 SGHTA, CDR2 FQGNSA. The CDR3 region has the DNA TGTGCCAGCAGCTTTAGTGGACATGAGGGCTACACCTTC. Residues: CASSFSGHEGYTF. The complete variable domain, with remaining parts taken from reference TRBV7-2 and TRBJ1-2, reads GAGVSQSPSNKVTEKGKDVELRCDPISGHTALYWYRQSLGQGLEFLIYFQGNSAPDKSGLPSDRFSAERTGGSVSTLTIQRTQQEDSAVYLCASSFSGHEGYTFGSGTRLTVV.

The chain's CDR3 is CASSSRGLAGGQETQYF. The CDR3 DNA reads TGTGCCAGCAGTTCGAGGGGCCTAGCGGGAGGGCAAGAGACCCAGTACTTC. The J gene is TRBJ2-5, the V gene TRBV28; 12 bases map to TRBD2. The germline V gene encodes CDR1 MDHEN and CDR2 SYDVKM. Losses at the gene ends were 4 bases for V and 2 bases for J; bases not matched to a gene: 8. The CDR3 has 17 amino acids.